A single sample is the source of the 15 T cell receptor beta chains below, sequenced in a study of T-cell memory formation after mild COVID-19. TCRdb re-derived calls from the 5' RACE reads in MiXCR, one entry per CDR3 protein. The table shows 560,000 or so distinct CDR3 sequences, with 17% occurring only once. The sequenced sample consisted of PBMCs or a T cell subset sorted from them (not recorded which). All receptors come from an adult woman who had mild COVID-19 (a few samples of this study predate the infection). Cell type and time point are not known.

The CDR3 DNA reads as TGCAGTGCTAGAGATCCCAGGACATCCCATGGCTACACCTTC. Its translation is CSARDPRTSHGYTF. This chain connects TRBV20-1 to TRBJ1-2; D might be TRBD1 (5 bases). This CDR3 spans 14 amino acids. Germline V gene lookup returns CDR1 DFQATT and CDR2 SNEGSKA (reference sequence). Trimming removed 0 bases at V and 6 bases at J, with 14 bases between.

This clonotype was picked up many times. The chain carries TRBV11-2 and TRBJ2-7; possibly TRBD1 for D (6 bases). CDR1 and CDR2 from the germline V gene are SGHAT and FQNNGV. The CDR3 sequence is 15 residues long. V dropped 4 bases and J dropped 6 bases, with 19 bases sitting between them. CDR3 DNA: TGTGCCAGCAGCTCCCCGACAGAGGGACATGTCGAGCAGTACTTC. Its translation: CASSSPTEGHVEQYF.

The CDR3 protein is CASSFPAFKPLPNKNTGELFF. DNA of the CDR3: TGTGCCAGCAGCTTTCCAGCCTTTAAGCCACTCCCAAACAAAAACACCGGGGAGCTGTTTTTT. The V call is TRBV7-9, the J call TRBJ2-2, with D unclear. V lost 3 bases and J lost 2, with 28 bases in between. The CDR3 is 21 amino acids. The germline CDR1 and CDR2 sequences are SEHNR and FQNEAQ (reference sequence).

The chain has TRBV27 and TRBJ2-1; 7 bases map to TRBD1. V was pared by 4 bases and J by 4 bases, with 10 bases of the junction left unmatched. CDR3 length equals 16 residues. Germline V gives CDR1 MNHEY, CDR2 SMNVEV (reference sequence). CDR3 bases: TGTGCCAGCAGTTCCCTCCCCCCGGGACAGTACAATGAGCAGTTCTTC. This codes for CASSSLPPGQYNEQFF.

The V and J genes are TRBV9 and TRBJ1-5; tentatively, D is TRBD1 (5 bases). The CDR3 contains 20 residues. Germline V lookup: CDR1 SGDLS, CDR2 YYNGEE. Deletions cut 4 bases from V and 7 bases from J, with 33 bases between. The CDR3 loop reads CASSMLPRQTPKSPRQPQHF. CDR3 DNA: TGTGCCAGCAGCATGTTACCAAGACAGACTCCGAAATCCCCCCGGCAGCCCCAGCATTTT.

The V gene is TRBV19, the J gene TRBJ1-3, with 8 bases identical to TRBD1. After removal of 5 bases from V and 0 bases from J, the junction contained 12 bases not matched to a gene. The CDR3 spans 18 residues. Germline V lookup: CDR1 LNHDA, CDR2 SQIVND (reference sequence). The CDR3 loop is CASSRTRTGIRSGNTIYF. For the CDR3, the DNA is TGTGCCAGTAGTCGGACTAGGACAGGGATTCGCTCTGGAAACACCATATATTTT.

This clonotype was seen more than once but under ten times. This rearrangement joins TRBV19 to TRBJ2-7, with 9 bases matching TRBD1. The germline CDR1 and CDR2 sequences are LNHDA and SQIVND (reference sequence). The CDR3 totals 14 residues. With 6 bases clipped from V and 4 bases from J, the junction kept 7 bases outside the gene matches. The CDR3 coding sequence is TGTGCCAGTAGACACCGGGACAGGGCGTACGAGCAGTACTTC. Amino acid sequence: CASRHRDRAYEQYF.

The chain recombines TRBV7-9 with TRBJ2-7, with 7 bases identical to TRBD1. This CDR3 region has 15 residues. V trimming: 10 bases; J trimming: 4 bases; junction bases outside the gene matches: 16. Looked up from germline, CDR1 is SEHNR and CDR2 is FQNEAQ (reference sequence). In DNA, the CDR3 is TGTGCCACTAACATCAATGAGGGGGCGCGATACGAGCAGTACTTC. Its protein product is CATNINEGARYEQYF.

The chain is built from TRBV6-5 and TRBJ2-7; D is unresolved. CDR1 MNHEY and CDR2 SVGAGI come from the germline V gene. With 6 bases removed from V and 2 bases from J, the gap between germline ends came to 8 bases. The CDR3 runs 12 residues. CDR3 protein: CASRVGTYEQYF. The CDR3 region has the DNA TGTGCCAGCAGAGTCGGTACCTACGAGCAGTACTTC.

The genes are TRBV29-1 and TRBJ2-3; 10 bases fit TRBD2. This CDR3 contains 19 residues. With 3 bases clipped from V and 2 bases from J, the junction kept 17 bases outside the gene matches. Looked up from germline, CDR1 is SQVTM and CDR2 is ANQGSEA. The CDR3 DNA is TGCAGCGTTGATGCGGGGGCTATCCCAGCGGGAGGGACCACAGATACGCAGTATTTT. Residues: CSVDAGAIPAGGTTDTQYF.

This clonotype was counted only a few times. This chain joins TRBV20-1 and TRBJ2-7; 9 nucleotides align to TRBD2. The CDR3 covers 14 residues. V gave up 5 bases and J gave up 3 bases; unmatched junction bases: 8. The germline gives CDR1 DFQATT, CDR2 SNEGSKA (reference sequence). In nucleotides, the CDR3 is TGCAGTGCTTGGGCGGGAGGGCCGCTCTACGAGCAGTACTTC. Protein: CSAWAGGPLYEQYF.

This clonotype has only a few counts. This sequence joins TRBV5-1 and TRBJ2-3, with 7 positions matching TRBD1. The germline CDR1 and CDR2 sequences are SGHRS and YFSETQ. The V gene end was trimmed by 4 bases and the J gene end by 3 bases; junction bases not matched to a gene: 5. CDR3 length equals 14 residues. This chain's CDR3 is CASSPRGQTDTQYF. CDR3 coding DNA: TGCGCCAGCAGCCCAAGGGGGCAAACAGATACGCAGTATTTT.

The rearrangement joins TRBV7-6 to TRBJ1-2, with D possibly being TRBD1 (5 bases). This CDR3 has 20 amino acids. Germline V lookup: CDR1 SGHVS, CDR2 FNYEAQ. V lost 2 bases to trimming and J lost 2 bases, with 27 bases between them. The CDR3, as DNA: TGTGCCAGCAGCTTATTAAGGCCGCTCCCGGGACTCTTTAGAAACTATGGCTACACCTTC. Amino acids: CASSLLRPLPGLFRNYGYTF.

The chain combines TRBV29-1 with TRBJ1-1; maybe TRBD1 (5 bases). The germline V and J ends were trimmed by 5 bases and 0 bases, with 10 bases remaining between them. CDR1 and CDR2 from the germline V gene are SQVTM and ANQGSEA. The CDR3 is made up of 13 amino acids. CDR3 nucleotide sequence: TGCAGCGTTTCCGGGGCATTGAACACTGAAGCTTTCTTT. As protein: CSVSGALNTEAFF.

The rearrangement joins TRBV5-1 to TRBJ2-1; 7 bases are a match to TRBD2. V gave up 7 bases and J gave up 1 base; unmatched junction bases: 8. Germline lookup yields CDR1 SGHRS and CDR2 YFSETQ. This CDR3 comprises 15 residues. CDR3 protein: CASWPAGVSYNEQFF. In nucleotides, the CDR3 is TGCGCCAGCTGGCCGGCGGGGGTGTCCTACAATGAGCAGTTCTTC.